This T cell receptor beta chain emerged from a study of T cell repertoires in cytomegalovirus infection (dated by TCRdb to about 2019). In terms of the full investigation: Alongside well-studied HLA-B-restricted epitopes, the peptide stimulations were aimed at recently identified HLA-C-restricted CMV epitopes, whose presentation resists viral immunomodulation. The HLA type of each donor mattered for the analysis, because public TCR beta signatures pointed to carriage of CMV infection along with the matching HLA type. Study-wide conclusions, independent of this receptor: In the ex vivo response, HLA-C-restricted CMV-specific TCR beta clonotypes were dominant, and in two of eight donors the single most frequent clonotype came from this HLA-C-restricted group. Carriers of CMV infection plus the relevant HLA type were discriminated by the cumulative frequency of public TCR beta family members in the study cohort and in an independent roughly 370-donor cohort.

The sequencer listed for this sample is Illumina HiSeq 1500. Through fastp at Q25 and MiXCR, TCRdb rebuilt clones from the public reads, retaining in-frame beta chains. CDR3 protein duplicates are merged, each entry listing the most common genes and DNA. For this sample there are 250,000 to 400,000 distinct CDR3 sequences; approximately 25% appear just once. The top ten clonotypes cover more than 10% of the sample. The CDR3 runs 17 amino acids, cysteine and phenylalanine included. The CDR3 DNA has 51 bases and is translated from base 1. Relative to germline, V is 4 bases shorter and J is 5 bases shorter, with 23 bases between their ends. From the germline V gene, CDR1 is SGHVS and CDR2 is FQNEAQ. On this clonotype: Its target antigen remains unknown. Nothing much larger sits one base from this clone, and base qualities are not available.

According to the study, the label for this sample's treatment or condition signals: in vitro stimulation with specific CMV peptide epitopes to enrich CMV-specific T cells. Sequencing was performed on cultured PBMCs, taken from culture after CMV antigen stimulation. Recombination linked TRBV7-8 to TRBJ2-5; no D gene can be assigned with confidence. This clonotype was sampled from a human donor in good health (CMV status not recorded). Some clones in this sample may be carry-over from other donors' samples. The DNA is as follows: TGTGCCAGCAGCTCCCCTTCCCTGAAATTGGGGTTGGAGACCCAGTACTTC. Its coded protein is CASSSPSLKLGLETQYF.